This TCR beta chain was sequenced in a study of T-cell memory formation after mild COVID-19. Study-wide points: Within pre-infection memory, some responding clones were found, suggesting cross-reactive memory joined. CD4+ contracting clones were found mainly in CM and EM, and CD8+ ones in EMRA.

With constant-segment primers, 5'RACE yielded cDNA libraries of TCR alpha and TCR beta that carried sample barcodes and UMIs. Each CDR3 protein is one row after TCRdb ran MiXCR on the 5' RACE reads. This repertoire shows nearly 110,000 distinct CDR3 sequences, roughly an eighth found once; its top ten account for around 30%. The V segment lost 0 bases and the J segment 12 bases; nucleotides outside the gene matches: 7. The CDR3 runs 13 residues. CDR1 is LGHNA, CDR2 YSLEER, per germline. This clonotype has ten or more counts. Its antigen is still unknown. This chain uses TRBV4-3 with TRBJ2-7; 8 bases agree with TRBD1. The TCR sequence derives from an adult woman who had mild COVID-19 (a few samples of this study predate the infection). Cell type and time point are not known. Specimen: PBMCs or a T cell subset sorted from them (not recorded which). For the CDR3, the DNA is TGCGCCAGCAGCCAAGATTTCAAGGACAGGGTGTACTTC. Translated: CASSQDFKDRVYF.